These 22 T cell receptor beta chains were all obtained from the same sample, sequenced in a study of T cell responses to AZD1222 COVID-19 vaccine. The table came from immunoSEQ multiplex PCR; TCRdb's copy has only in-frame clones and leaves some out. The sample has fewer than 120,000 clones, about 90% seen once. The input for sequencing was peripheral blood, taken 28 days after the second AZD1222 dose. These TCRs come from an adult who received the AZD1222 COVID-19 vaccine.

The chain couples TRBV5-6 to TRBJ2-7; the D gene is possibly TRBD2 (6 bases). This CDR3 is built from 11 residues. Trimming pared 4 bases from V and 6 bases from J, leaving 8 bases between. CDR1 and CDR2 (germline): SGHDT, YYEEEE. As DNA, the CDR3 is TGTGCCAGCAGCCTCGGGGGCGAGCAGTACTTC. Translation gives CASSLGGEQYF.

The rearrangement links TRBV9 to TRBJ2-2; 7 bases fit TRBD1. The germline gives CDR1 SGDLS, CDR2 YYNGEE. The CDR3 sequence is 16 residues long. V was clipped by 4 bases and J by 2 bases; unmatched bases: 8. The CDR3 reads CASSPRTGPNTGELFF. DNA for the CDR3: TGTGCCAGCAGCCCTCGGACAGGACCAAACACCGGGGAGCTGTTTTTT. Drawing the rest from reference TRBV9 and TRBJ2-2, the complete variable domain is DSGVTQTPKHLITATGQRVTLRCSPRSGDLSVYWYQQSLDQGLQFLIQYYNGEERAKGNILERFSAQQFPDLHSELNLSSLELGDSALYFCASSPRTGPNTGELFFGEGSRLTVL.

The chain is built from TRBV9 and TRBJ2-5, with D unclear. Germline assignment: CDR1 SGDLS and CDR2 YYNGEE. This CDR3 is built from 13 residues. V gave up 4 bases and J gave up 5 bases, with 12 bases separating them. The CDR3 DNA reads TGTGCCAGCAGCCCCCGGGCTTGGGAGACCCAGTACTTC. Its translation is CASSPRAWETQYF.

This chain joins TRBV15 and TRBJ2-7; D call uncertain. The CDR3 is 16 amino acids. V was pared by 0 bases and J by 0 bases, with 12 bases between. Germline CDR1 is LNHNV and CDR2 is YYDKDF (reference sequence). The CDR3 protein is CATSRDHTRSSYEQYF. The CDR3 nucleotides are TGTGCCACCAGCAGAGATCACACCCGGAGCTCCTACGAGCAGTACTTC.

The chain uses TRBV29-1 and TRBJ1-1; D call uncertain. The germline V gene encodes CDR1 SQVTM and CDR2 ANQGSEA. Trimming took 3 bases from V and 0 from J, leaving 14 bases between them. This CDR3 region has 15 residues. The CDR3 DNA is TGCAGCGTTGACGGAAGGGCGGGTCTGAACACTGAAGCTTTCTTT. Residues: CSVDGRAGLNTEAFF.

This chain connects TRBV7-2 to TRBJ2-2; D is possibly TRBD2 (5 bases). The V end lost 4 bases, the J end lost 6 bases, and 15 bases lay between the germline ends. This CDR3 comprises 15 residues. The V gene's germline CDR1 is SGHTA and CDR2 FQGNSA. The CDR3 coding sequence is TGTGCCAGCAGCTCACGGGATCCAGGACCCGGGGAGCTGTTTTTT. Translation gives CASSSRDPGPGELFF.

The chain combines TRBV7-8 with TRBJ1-3; a possible D gene is TRBD1 (5 bases). The germline V gene encodes CDR1 SGHVS and CDR2 FQNEAQ. Trimming cost V 3 bases and J 0 bases, with 12 bases left between them. The CDR3 length is 16 residues. The CDR3 bases are TGTGCCAGCAGCTTTAGAGGGGACGCCTCTGGAAACACCATATATTTT. Translating gives CASSFRGDASGNTIYF. Full variable domain (outside the CDR3, taken from reference TRBV7-8 and TRBJ1-3): GAGVSQSPRYKVAKRGQDVALRCDPISGHVSLFWYQQALGQGPEFLTYFQNEAQLDKSGLPSDRFFAERPEGSVSTLKIQRTQQEDSAVYLCASSFRGDASGNTIYFGEGSWLTVV.

The chain combines TRBV19 with TRBJ2-7; 9 bases match TRBD2. CDR1 is LNHDA and CDR2 is SQIVND in the germline V gene (reference sequence). This CDR3 is built from 16 residues. V lost 4 bases, J lost 5 bases, and 12 bases stayed unmatched. CDR3 bases: TGTGCCAGTAGTACCCAATATAGCGGGAGACGCAACGAGCAGTACTTC. This gives the protein CASSTQYSGRRNEQYF.

Only one count was recorded for this clone. The rearrangement uses TRBV7-2 and TRBJ2-1; D might be TRBD2 (5 bases). The CDR3 contains 12 residues. Per germline, CDR1 SGHTA and CDR2 FQGNSA. The germline V and J ends were trimmed by 5 bases and 8 bases, with 10 bases remaining between them. The CDR3 loop is CASSAVAYEQFF. The CDR3 nucleotides read TGTGCCAGCAGCGCTGTAGCGTATGAGCAGTTCTTC.

The rearrangement joins TRBV7-6 to TRBJ1-2; D unresolved. V dropped 5 bases and J dropped 7 bases, with 20 bases sitting between them. The germline V gene has CDR1 SGHVS and CDR2 FNYEAQ. The CDR3 covers 15 residues. In DNA, the CDR3 is TGTGCCAGCAGCCGCGAGGCCGAGACACAGACTGGCTACACCTTC. Translation: CASSREAETQTGYTF.

The chain carries TRBV6-6 and TRBJ1-1, with D unresolved. Germline lookup yields CDR1 MNHNY and CDR2 SVGAGI (reference sequence). Trimming cost V 0 bases and J 1 base, with 9 bases left between them. This CDR3 is 15 amino acids long. The CDR3 region is CASSYSRIGNTEAFF. For the CDR3, the DNA is TGTGCCAGCAGTTACTCCCGTATAGGGAACACTGAAGCTTTCTTT.

This clone showed up just once. The chain uses TRBV12-3 or TRBV12-4 and TRBJ1-1; tentative D call: TRBD1 (5 bases). Deletions cut 0 bases from V and 4 bases from J, with 6 bases between. The CDR3 loop spans 13 amino acids. CDR3 sequence reads: CASSLAGGTEAFF. CDR3 sequence (DNA): TGTGCCAGCAGTTTAGCTGGGGGCACTGAAGCTTTCTTT.

Only one count was recorded for this clone. This sequence joins TRBV27 and TRBJ1-1, with D uncertain. V dropped 5 bases and J dropped 0 bases, with 13 bases sitting between them. CDR1 and CDR2 from the germline V gene are MNHEY and SMNVEV (reference sequence). The CDR3 is 15 residues long. The CDR3 nucleotides are TGTGCCAGCAGTCCAAGGACCGAATTGAACACTGAAGCTTTCTTT. Translated, it gives CASSPRTELNTEAFF.

The rearrangement uses TRBV27 and TRBJ1-2; 8 bases agree with TRBD1. Unmatched junction bases numbered 8, after V lost 3 bases and J lost 5 bases. The CDR3 totals 15 residues. Germline loops: CDR1 MNHEY, CDR2 SMNVEV (reference sequence). The CDR3 region is CASSLTGVGQYGYTF. CDR3 DNA: TGTGCCAGCAGTTTGACAGGGGTCGGCCAATATGGCTACACCTTC.

Written as DNA, the CDR3 is TGTGCCAGTATACGGCGGGGGGTGACCCAGTACTTC. It specifies CASIRRGVTQYF. The chain joins TRBV7-3 to TRBJ2-5; 8 bases are shared with TRBD2. Germline CDR1 reads SGHTA; CDR2 reads FQGTGA. J was trimmed by 7 bases and V by 9 bases; bases with no gene match: 7. The CDR3 runs 12 residues.

The chain carries TRBV27 and TRBJ2-5, with D perhaps given as TRBD1 or TRBD2 (6 bases each). The germline gives CDR1 MNHEY, CDR2 SMNVEV (reference sequence). The CDR3 consists of 14 residues. V lost 9 bases and J 3 bases, leaving 17 bases between the germline ends. The CDR3 DNA follows: TGTGCCAGTGCGGGGACAAAAGTGAAAGAGACCCAGTACTTC. It codes for CASAGTKVKETQYF.

Written as DNA, the CDR3 is TGTGCCATCAGCGGAACTACCCGCTCCTACAATGAGCAGTTCTTC. Translated: CAISGTTRSYNEQFF. The chain couples TRBV10-3 to TRBJ2-1; D not resolved. This CDR3 has 15 amino acids. The V gene lost 6 bases and the J gene lost 0 bases, with 12 bases spanning the gap. Germline V gene data show CDR1 as ENHRY and CDR2 as SYGVKD.

V gene TRBV19 combines with J gene TRBJ2-6; 9 bases match TRBD1. This CDR3 has 18 amino acids. Trimming took 3 bases from V and 5 from J; bases not matched to a gene: 11. The V gene's germline CDR1 is LNHDA and CDR2 SQIVND (reference sequence). CDR3 in amino acids: CASSIGDRAGTRANVLTF. In nucleotides, the CDR3 is TGTGCCAGTAGTATTGGGGACAGGGCGGGGACGAGGGCCAACGTCCTGACTTTC.

V and J are TRBV10-3 and TRBJ2-3; 12 bases are shared with TRBD1. This CDR3 has 17 amino acids. V dropped 3 bases and J dropped 4; count of bases not matched to a gene: 8. The V gene's germline CDR1 is ENHRY and CDR2 SYGVKD. The CDR3 nucleotides are TGTGCCATCAGTGATAATCGGGGACAGGGGGCTTCAGATACGCAGTATTTT. Encoded protein: CAISDNRGQGASDTQYF.

The V and J genes are TRBV29-1 and TRBJ1-4, with 10 nucleotides matching TRBD1. V was pared by 4 bases and J by 2 bases, with 4 bases of the junction left unmatched. There are 15 residues in the CDR3. Germline CDR1 and CDR2: SQVTM and ANQGSEA. CDR3 residues: CSVVGQGSTNEKLFF. Written as DNA, the CDR3 is TGCAGCGTTGTGGGACAGGGGTCGACTAATGAAAAACTGTTTTTT.

This clone has a handful of counts. Mismatch with germline at one junction end may stem from a read error. The J gene is TRBJ2-1, the V gene TRBV27, with a weak D call TRBD1 (5 bases). The CDR3 has 12 residues. CDR1 and CDR2 from the germline V gene are MNHEY and SMNVEV (reference sequence). CDR3 in DNA: TGTGCCAGCAGTGCAGGGTACAGTGAGCAGTTCTTC. Encoded protein: CASSAGYSEQFF.

The chain uses TRBV19 and TRBJ2-1, with 9 bases lining up with TRBD1. The CDR3 is 15 residues long. Germline V gene sequence: CDR1 LNHDA, CDR2 SQIVND (reference sequence). Unmatched junction bases numbered 13, after V lost 9 bases and J lost 7 bases. The CDR3 bases are TGTGCCAGCAATGAACACGGGACAGGGAGGAATGAGCAGTTCTTC. Translated: CASNEHGTGRNEQFF.